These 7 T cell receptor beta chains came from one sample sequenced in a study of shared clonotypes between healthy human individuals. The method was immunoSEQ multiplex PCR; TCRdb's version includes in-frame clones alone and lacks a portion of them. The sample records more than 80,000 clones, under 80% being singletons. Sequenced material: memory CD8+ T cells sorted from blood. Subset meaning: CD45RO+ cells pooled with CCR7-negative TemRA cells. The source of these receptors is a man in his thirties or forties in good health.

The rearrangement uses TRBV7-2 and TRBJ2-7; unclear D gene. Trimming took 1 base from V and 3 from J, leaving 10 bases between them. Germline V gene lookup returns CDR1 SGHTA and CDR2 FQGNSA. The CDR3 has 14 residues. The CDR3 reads CASSLETAFYEQYF. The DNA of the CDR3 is TGTGCCAGCAGCTTAGAGACCGCCTTCTACGAGCAGTACTTC.

The CDR3 DNA follows: TGTGCCAGCAGCCCGACTTTAGGGAATACTGGAAACACCATATATTTT. Amino acid sequence: CASSPTLGNTGNTIYF. V usage is TRBV28 and J usage is TRBJ1-3; D is undetermined. V was cut by 6 bases and J by 2 bases, with 17 bases left in between. The CDR3 runs to 16 residues. Germline CDR1 and CDR2: MDHEN and SYDVKM.

The CDR3 coding sequence is TGTGCCAGCAGTTTTTCAGGACTTCAGTTCTTC. Protein product: CASSFSGLQFF. The chain combines TRBV27 with TRBJ2-1; weak D call: TRBD2 (5 bases). The CDR3 is 11 residues long. With 3 bases removed from V and 13 bases from J, the gap between germline ends came to 10 bases. The V gene's germline CDR1 is MNHEY and CDR2 SMNVEV (reference sequence).

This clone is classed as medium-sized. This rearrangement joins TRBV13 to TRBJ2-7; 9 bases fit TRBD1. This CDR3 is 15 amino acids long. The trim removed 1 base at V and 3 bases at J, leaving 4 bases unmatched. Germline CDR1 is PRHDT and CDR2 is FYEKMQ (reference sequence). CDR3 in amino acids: CASSLAGQGYYEQYF. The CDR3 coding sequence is TGTGCCAGCAGCTTAGCCGGACAGGGGTACTACGAGCAGTACTTC.

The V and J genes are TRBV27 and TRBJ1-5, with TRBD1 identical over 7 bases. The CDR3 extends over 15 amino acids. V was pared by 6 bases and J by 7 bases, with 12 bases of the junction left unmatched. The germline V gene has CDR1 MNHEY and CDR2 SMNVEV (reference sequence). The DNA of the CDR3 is TGTGCCAGCAGGGCTCTTTTAGGGGGCGGACAGCCCCAGCATTTT. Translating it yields CASRALLGGGQPQHF.

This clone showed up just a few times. The CDR3 DNA follows: TGTGCCAGCAGCCAACAGGGGGCGCGGAGGATACTAACAGAAGCTTTCTTT. Translating gives CASSQQGARRILTEAFF. The chain recombines TRBV2 with TRBJ1-1; 9 bases line up with TRBD1. After removal of 6 bases from V and 8 bases from J, the junction contained 19 bases not matched to a gene. The germline V gene has CDR1 SNHLY and CDR2 FYNNEI. The CDR3 contains 17 residues. Full variable domain (remainder filled in from reference TRBV2 and TRBJ1-1): EPEVTQTPSHQVTQMGQEVILRCVPISNHLYFYWYRQILGQKVEFLVSFYNNEISEKSEIFDDQFSVERPDGSNFTLKIRSTKLEDSAMYFCASSQQGARRILTEAFFGQGTRLTVV.

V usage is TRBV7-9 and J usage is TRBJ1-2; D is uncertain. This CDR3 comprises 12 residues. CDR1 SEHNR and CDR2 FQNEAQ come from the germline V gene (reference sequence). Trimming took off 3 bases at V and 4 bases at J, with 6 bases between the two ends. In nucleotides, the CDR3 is TGTGCCAGCAGCTTGGGGATCTATGGCTACACCTTC. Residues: CASSLGIYGYTF.